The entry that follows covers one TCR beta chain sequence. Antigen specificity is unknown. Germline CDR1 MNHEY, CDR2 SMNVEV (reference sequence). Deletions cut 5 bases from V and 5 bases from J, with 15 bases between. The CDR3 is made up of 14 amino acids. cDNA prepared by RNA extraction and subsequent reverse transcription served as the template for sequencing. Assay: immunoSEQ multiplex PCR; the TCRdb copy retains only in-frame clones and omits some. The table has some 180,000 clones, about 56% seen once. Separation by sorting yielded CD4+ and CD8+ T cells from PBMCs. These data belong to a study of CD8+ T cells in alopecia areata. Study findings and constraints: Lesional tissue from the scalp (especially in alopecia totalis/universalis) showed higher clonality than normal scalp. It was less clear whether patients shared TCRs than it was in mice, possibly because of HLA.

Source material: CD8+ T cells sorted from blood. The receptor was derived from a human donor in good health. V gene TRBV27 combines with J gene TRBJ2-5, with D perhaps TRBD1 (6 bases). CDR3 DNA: TGTGCCAGCAGTGTCTTCACAGGGAGTGAGACCCAGTACTTC. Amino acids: CASSVFTGSETQYF.